These 19 T cell receptor beta chains originate from one sample sequenced in a study of shared clonotypes between healthy human individuals. Measured with immunoSEQ multiplex PCR; TCRdb has only the in-frame clones, and not every one. The sample yields 550,000 to 850,000 clones, approximately 79% seen once. Input material: memory CD4+ T cells sorted from blood. The subset: CD45RA-negative fraction. Every receptor here comes from a woman aged 30 to 39 in good health.

Only a few counts were recorded for this clone. The gene calls are TRBV2 and TRBJ1-1, with D possibly being TRBD1 (5 bases). Trimming removed 6 bases from V and 1 base from J, with 18 bases in between. There are 16 residues in the CDR3. Germline V gives CDR1 SNHLY, CDR2 FYNNEI. The chain's CDR3 is CASRGGSRGGNTEAFF. Here the CDR3 DNA reads TGTGCCAGCAGGGGGGGGAGCAGAGGAGGGAACACTGAAGCTTTCTTT. The full variable domain, completed using reference TRBV2 and TRBJ1-1, is EPEVTQTPSHQVTQMGQEVILRCVPISNHLYFYWYRQILGQKVEFLVSFYNNEISEKSEIFDDQFSVERPDGSNFTLKIRSTKLEDSAMYFCASRGGSRGGNTEAFFGQGTRLTVV.

In its sample, this clone was seen many times. The same CDR3 arises from other DNA sequences in this sample as well. The chain couples TRBV13 to TRBJ1-2; D perhaps matches TRBD1 (5 bases). Germline CDR1 reads PRHDT; CDR2 reads FYEKMQ (reference sequence). This CDR3 has 13 amino acids. The germline V and J ends were trimmed by 2 bases and 3 bases, with 7 bases remaining between them. The chain's CDR3 is CASSLQGDYGYTF. The DNA for the CDR3 is TGTGCCAGCAGCTTACAGGGAGACTATGGCTACACCTTC.

The J gene is TRBJ2-5, the V gene TRBV30; D perhaps matches TRBD1 (6 bases). The CDR3 is 15 residues long. V was shortened by 4 bases and J by 5 bases, with 20 bases between the two germline ends. CDR1 GTSNPN and CDR2 SVGIG come from the germline V gene (reference sequence). CDR3 loop: CAWTKGGRGMETQYF. The DNA for the CDR3 is TGTGCCTGGACTAAAGGGGGAAGGGGAATGGAGACCCAGTACTTC.

The chain combines TRBV28 with TRBJ1-2, with D perhaps matching TRBD1 (5 bases). With 9 bases removed from V and 7 bases from J, the gap between germline ends came to 15 bases. Germline CDR1 and CDR2: MDHEN and SYDVKM. This CDR3 contains 12 residues. This CDR3 reads CASGRGIFGYTF. In DNA, the CDR3 is TGTGCCAGTGGGAGGGGCATCTTTGGCTACACCTTC.

The chain links TRBV6-6 to TRBJ2-5; the D gene is possibly TRBD1 (6 bases). This CDR3 is 14 amino acids long. Germline CDR1 reads MNHNY; CDR2 reads SVGAGI (reference sequence). With 6 bases removed from V and 3 bases from J, the gap between germline ends came to 14 bases. CDR3 region: CASSTPGVEETQYF. CDR3 coding DNA: TGTGCCAGCAGCACACCAGGGGTGGAAGAGACCCAGTACTTC.

V usage is TRBV18 and J usage is TRBJ2-7; TRBD1 matches 9 bases. This CDR3 is 14 amino acids long. V trimming: 3 bases; J trimming: 6 bases; junction bases outside the gene matches: 6. Germline values: CDR1 KGHSH, CDR2 LQKENI. The CDR3 sequence is CASSPGTGHAEQYF. CDR3 DNA sequence: TGTGCCAGCTCACCCGGGACAGGGCACGCCGAGCAGTACTTC.

The gene calls are TRBV29-1 and TRBJ2-1; 16 bases map to TRBD2. CDR1 and CDR2 (germline): SQVTM, ANQGSEA. V was clipped by 7 bases and J by 10 bases; unmatched bases: 7. The CDR3 consists of 14 residues. The CDR3 DNA reads TGCAGCGCCGGGACTAGCGGGAGGGCCGGGGAGCAGTTCTTC. It is translated as CSAGTSGRAGEQFF.

The V and J genes are TRBV29-1 and TRBJ2-7, with TRBD1 matching over 8 bases. V shed 1 base and J 6 bases; nucleotides not matched to a gene: 5. The CDR3 loop spans 13 amino acids. Germline CDR1 reads SQVTM; CDR2 reads ANQGSEA. The CDR3 nucleotides read TGCAGCGTTGAAGGACAGGGGAGATCCGAGCAGTACTTC. Translated: CSVEGQGRSEQYF.

Ten or more counts support this clone. The rearrangement uses TRBV2 and TRBJ2-5; perhaps TRBD1 as D (6 bases). The CDR3 is made up of 14 amino acids. Trimming shortened V by 1 base and J by 2 bases, and 8 bases separated the two germline ends. Germline assignment: CDR1 SNHLY and CDR2 FYNNEI. The CDR3 nucleotides are TGTGCCAGCAGTGAAGAGCAGGGGCAAGAGACCCAGTACTTC. Amino acid sequence: CASSEEQGQETQYF.

The chain joins TRBV6-4 to TRBJ2-1, with 16 bases fitting TRBD2. The length of the CDR3 is 17 residues. CDR1 and CDR2 from the germline V gene are MRHNA and SNTAGT. The J segment lost 2 bases and the V segment lost 6 bases, leaving 4 bases of the junction unmatched. CDR3 in amino acids: CASSGTSGRATYNEQFF. CDR3 sequence (DNA): TGTGCCAGCAGCGGGACTAGCGGGAGGGCCACCTACAATGAGCAGTTCTTC.

J is TRBJ2-5 and V is TRBV27, with 7 bases that match TRBD1. CDR1 is MNHEY and CDR2 is SMNVEV in the germline V gene (reference sequence). The CDR3 length is 15 residues. Trimming at V came to 0 bases and at J to 7 bases, leaving 8 bases not matched to a gene. CDR3 coding DNA: TGTGCCAGCAGTTTATCGACCGGGACAGAAGGGACCCAGTACTTC. It codes for CASSLSTGTEGTQYF.

This clone has only a few counts. This chain links TRBV19 with TRBJ1-2, with unresolved D. Trimming stripped 0 bases from V and 7 bases from J, with 12 bases between. Germline loops: CDR1 LNHDA, CDR2 SQIVND (reference sequence). The CDR3 spans 14 residues. The CDR3 reads CASSIDYRDGGYTF. In DNA, the CDR3 is TGTGCCAGTAGTATAGATTACAGAGACGGTGGCTACACCTTC.

The table lists this clone with many counts. The chain links TRBV28 to TRBJ2-7; 8 bases are a match to TRBD1. Germline V gives CDR1 MDHEN, CDR2 SYDVKM. The V segment lost 5 bases and the J segment 6 bases; nucleotides outside the gene matches: 12. The CDR3 length is 15 residues. CDR3 region: CASSLHPGGSFEQYF. CDR3 DNA: TGTGCCAGCAGTCTTCATCCAGGGGGCTCTTTCGAGCAGTACTTC.

The CDR3 sequence is CASSEQVGYTF. CDR3 in DNA: TGTGCCAGCAGTGAACAGGTGGGCTACACCTTC. The chain joins TRBV2 to TRBJ1-2, with D unclear. Germline V gene sequence: CDR1 SNHLY, CDR2 FYNNEI. This CDR3 is 11 amino acids long. The V end was cut by 2 bases, the J end by 8 bases, with 6 bases between.

The chain carries TRBV19 and TRBJ1-5, with D perhaps TRBD1 (5 bases). CDR1 is LNHDA and CDR2 is SQIVND in the germline V gene (reference sequence). Trimming shortened V by 2 bases and J by 1 base, and 12 bases separated the two germline ends. The CDR3 consists of 16 residues. DNA for the CDR3: TGTGCCAGTAGTATATATACCCAGGGAAGCAATCAGCCCCAGCATTTT. It yields the protein CASSIYTQGSNQPQHF.

In this sample, this clone turned up a few times. In the same sample, other DNA sequences code for this CDR3. V usage is TRBV29-1 and J usage is TRBJ1-1, with D possibly TRBD1 on 5 matching bases. The germline gives CDR1 SQVTM, CDR2 ANQGSEA. The CDR3 extends over 13 amino acids. V lost 2 bases, J lost 1 base, and 8 bases lay in between. The CDR3 is CSVETQGNTEAFF. The CDR3 region has the DNA TGCAGCGTTGAAACCCAGGGGAACACTGAAGCTTTCTTT.

V is TRBV28 and J is TRBJ2-1; D is undetermined. V lost 5 bases and J lost 8, with 13 bases in between. The CDR3 length is 13 residues. The germline V gene encodes CDR1 MDHEN and CDR2 SYDVKM. The CDR3: CASSPPPPDEQFF. The CDR3 region has the DNA TGTGCCAGCAGTCCCCCCCCTCCCGATGAGCAGTTCTTC.

This clone was seen many times. The chain joins TRBV19 to TRBJ2-5; D call uncertain. The ends were cut back, 3 bases at V and 4 bases at J, with 12 bases in the middle. The CDR3 contains 14 residues. CDR1 and CDR2 from the germline V gene are LNHDA and SQIVND (reference sequence). The CDR3 DNA is TGTGCCAGTAGTATTTTGGGCGACCGAGAGACCCAGTACTTC. Its protein product is CASSILGDRETQYF.

V gene TRBV29-1 combines with J gene TRBJ2-7; TRBD1 aligns across 8 bases. The germline CDR1 and CDR2 sequences are SQVTM and ANQGSEA. J gave up 2 bases and V 6 bases, and 9 bases lay outside the gene matches. The CDR3 loop spans 14 amino acids. In nucleotides, the CDR3 is TGCAGCGTGCTACAGGGGGAGAAAGCCTACGAGCAGTACTTC. This translates into CSVLQGEKAYEQYF.